The T cell receptor (beta chain) under discussion was sequenced for a study of T-cell memory formation after mild COVID-19. This clonotype was counted between two and nine times. TCRdb passed the 5' RACE reads through MiXCR, listing each CDR3 protein once. The sample has roughly 350,000 distinct CDR3 sequences; 28% are singletons. The germline V gene encodes CDR1 SEHNR and CDR2 FQNEAQ (reference sequence). The CDR3 runs to 14 residues. V lost 5 bases and J lost 2, with 13 bases in between. The chain employs TRBV7-9 and TRBJ2-7; possibly TRBD2 for D (6 bases). The material sequenced was PBMCs or a T cell subset sorted from them (not recorded which). This receptor was identified in an adult woman who had mild COVID-19 (a few samples of this study predate the infection). Cell type and time point are not known. The CDR3 sequence is CASSDGGWTYEQYF. CDR3 nucleotide sequence: TGTGCCAGCAGCGATGGGGGGTGGACCTACGAGCAGTACTTC. The full variable domain, rest sourced from reference TRBV7-9 and TRBJ2-7, is DTGVSQNPRHKITKRGQNVTFRCDPISEHNRLYWYRQTLGQGPEFLTYFQNEAQLEKSRLLSDRFSAERPKGSFSTLEIQRTEQGDSAMYLCASSDGGWTYEQYFGPGTRLTVT.